These 27 T cell receptor beta chains came from one sample sequenced in a study of human T cells and chemical hapten exposure. TCRdb re-called the RACE reads through MiXCR, storing one row per CDR3 protein. The data show tens of thousands of distinct CDR3 sequences, 8% to 10% seen once. Indicated time point: pre-sensitization, week 0. Treatment in this sample: therapeutic diphenylcyclopropenone sensitization with weekly scalp DPC. Sequencing was performed on whole blood, taken in connection with sensitization to the hapten diphenylcyclopropenone (DPC). The source of these receptors is a man aged 35-49 years with alopecia areata. Some clones in this sample may be carry-over from other donors' samples.

This clonotype was picked up a small number of times. The CDR3 bases are TGTGCCAGCAGTTTGGACAGGGGCCGGGGGGAGCTGTTTTTT. Translating it yields CASSLDRGRGELFF. This chain joins TRBV27 and TRBJ2-2, with 9 bases fitting TRBD1. Germline CDR1 is MNHEY and CDR2 is SMNVEV (reference sequence). CDR3 length: 14 residues. The V gene end was trimmed by 3 bases and the J gene end by 8 bases; junction bases not matched to a gene: 4.

There are many counts of this clonotype. This chain joins TRBV7-6 and TRBJ2-2, with D possibly being TRBD2 (6 bases). Trimming took off 0 bases at V and 7 bases at J, with 9 bases between the two ends. CDR3 length: 14 amino acids. Germline values: CDR1 SGHVS, CDR2 FNYEAQ. The CDR3 is CASSLAEGIGELFF. The DNA of the CDR3 is TGTGCCAGCAGCTTAGCGGAGGGAATCGGGGAGCTGTTTTTT.

Concerning this clonotype itself: This sequence may be a read error, since a much larger clone differs from it by one base. The V gene is TRBV6-2 or TRBV6-3, the J gene TRBJ2-7; no reliable D call. CDR3 length: 11 amino acids. The germline V and J ends were trimmed by 5 bases and 3 bases, with 5 bases remaining between them. Germline V gives CDR1 MNHEY, CDR2 SVGEGT. CDR3 region: CASSHYYEQYF. The CDR3, as DNA: TGTGCCAGCAGTCACTACTACGAGCAGTACTTC.

The rearrangement joins TRBV29-1 to TRBJ2-7, with 9 bases identical to TRBD1. The J segment lost 4 bases and the V segment lost 7 bases, leaving 5 bases of the junction unmatched. Germline V gene data show CDR1 as SQVTM and CDR2 as ANQGSEA. The CDR3 has 12 amino acids. The CDR3 nucleotides are TGCAGCGCGGGACAGGGACTTTACGAGCAGTACTTC. Translation: CSAGQGLYEQYF.

The J gene is TRBJ2-3, the V gene TRBV12-3 or TRBV12-4, with D possibly being TRBD1 (6 bases). CDR3 length: 14 amino acids. Trimming cost V 6 bases and J 9 bases, with 19 bases left between them. CDR3: CASSITQQQGTQYF. CDR3 bases: TGTGCCAGCAGCATCACTCAACAACAGGGAACGCAGTATTTT.

This clonotype was detected ten times or more. The CDR3 here is CASRGETGTETQYF. CDR3 sequence (DNA): TGCGCCAGCAGGGGCGAGACAGGGACGGAGACCCAGTACTTC. This rearrangement joins TRBV5-1 to TRBJ2-5; 7 bases line up with TRBD1. Germline CDR1 reads SGHRS; CDR2 reads YFSETQ. V lost 5 bases, J lost 5 bases, and 9 bases stayed unmatched. This CDR3 contains 14 residues.

This clonotype was seen a handful of times. The chain recombines TRBV7-6 with TRBJ2-1, with unresolved D. The V end was cut by 1 base, the J end by 5 bases, with 6 bases between. The CDR3 contains 13 residues. Germline V lookup: CDR1 SGHVS, CDR2 FNYEAQ. The CDR3 loop reads CASSLETHNEQFF. For the CDR3, the DNA is TGTGCCAGCAGCTTAGAAACCCACAATGAGCAGTTCTTC.

In this sample, this clonotype turned up many times. The gene calls are TRBV20-1 and TRBJ1-1; TRBD1 agrees at 9 bases. The CDR3 runs to 14 residues. Looked up from germline, CDR1 is DFQATT and CDR2 is SNEGSKA (reference sequence). The ends lost 1 base at V and 1 base at J; junction bases unmatched: 1. CDR3 coding DNA: TGCAGTGCTAGAGGGGGACAGGGGAACACTGAAGCTTTCTTT. It yields the protein CSARGGQGNTEAFF.

This clonotype was counted many times. The chain joins TRBV2 to TRBJ2-7; 7 nucleotides agree with TRBD2. Germline-derived CDR1 and CDR2 are SNHLY and FYNNEI. Unmatched junction bases numbered 7, after V lost 8 bases and J lost 0 bases. This CDR3 has 14 residues. In nucleotides, the CDR3 is TGTGCCAGCCTGAATGGCGGGAGCTCCTACGAGCAGTACTTC. As protein: CASLNGGSSYEQYF.

The rearrangement joins TRBV20-1 to TRBJ1-1; D possibly corresponds to TRBD1 (5 bases). V was shortened by 3 bases and J by 0 bases, with 11 bases between the two germline ends. The CDR3 contains 14 residues. Germline assignment: CDR1 DFQATT and CDR2 SNEGSKA (reference sequence). DNA of the CDR3: TGCAGTGCTAGTAGGGGAGCTATGAACACTGAAGCTTTCTTT. Its protein is CSASRGAMNTEAFF.

This clonotype was found many times. The rearrangement joins TRBV7-9 to TRBJ2-5, with 7 bases aligning to TRBD1. There are 16 residues in the CDR3. CDR1 is SEHNR, CDR2 FQNEAQ, per germline (reference sequence). Trimming took 5 bases from V and 5 from J; bases not matched to a gene: 14. This CDR3 is CASSHRPDRVEETQYF. As DNA, the CDR3 is TGTGCCAGCAGCCACCGGCCTGACAGGGTGGAGGAGACCCAGTACTTC.

This clonotype was recorded at least ten times. This rearrangement joins TRBV12-3 or TRBV12-4 to TRBJ1-3; 8 nucleotides agree with TRBD1. The CDR3 is 15 amino acids. V dropped 6 bases and J dropped 4; count of bases not matched to a gene: 8. CDR3 coding DNA: TGTGCCAGCAGACAACCAGGGGGCTGGGGAAACACCATATATTTT. Protein sequence: CASRQPGGWGNTIYF.

The gene calls are TRBV7-3 and TRBJ2-2; D not certain. Trimming left V 5 bases short and J 6 bases short, with 13 bases between. CDR1 is SGHTA and CDR2 is FQGTGA in the germline V gene. CDR3 length: 14 residues. DNA of the CDR3: TGTGCCAGCAGCCCCCAAGGGCCCCCCGGGGAGCTGTTTTTT. It encodes CASSPQGPPGELFF.

This clonotype was seen only a few times. The chain uses TRBV4-2 and TRBJ2-5, with 8 bases that match TRBD2. The CDR3 runs to 14 residues. With V trimmed by 4 bases and J by 2 bases, 3 bases remained unmatched. The germline V gene encodes CDR1 LGHNA and CDR2 YNFKEQ. This chain's CDR3 is CASSPGGGQETQYF. Written as DNA, the CDR3 is TGTGCCAGCAGCCCAGGCGGGGGGCAAGAGACCCAGTACTTC.

This clonotype was detected a few times. This rearrangement joins TRBV6-2 or TRBV6-3 to TRBJ1-5, with TRBD1 as a possible D gene (6 bases). CDR1 and CDR2 from the germline V gene are MNHEY and SVGEGT. This CDR3 comprises 12 residues. Trimming removed 7 bases from V and 2 bases from J, with 6 bases in between. CDR3 sequence (DNA): TGTGCCAGCAAGGGGGGCAATCAGCCCCAGCATTTT. Translating it yields CASKGGNQPQHF.

Here the CDR3 reads CASSDRRLAGEGNEQFF. The CDR3 nucleotides read TGTGCCAGCAGTGACAGGAGATTAGCGGGAGAGGGTAATGAGCAGTTCTTC. The V and J genes are TRBV6-4 and TRBJ2-1, with 9 bases aligning to TRBD2. The CDR3 totals 17 residues. V was pared by 2 bases and J by 7 bases, with 12 bases of the junction left unmatched. Germline CDR1 MRHNA, CDR2 SNTAGT.

In this sample, this clonotype turned up a few times. The chain recombines TRBV10-2 with TRBJ1-1; no firm D call. The CDR3 consists of 13 residues. The V gene's germline CDR1 is WSHSY and CDR2 SAAADI. Trimming took 7 bases from V and 3 from J, leaving 12 bases between them. Here the CDR3 DNA reads TGCGCCAGCAAGCCCCCTTGGGACACTGAAGCTTTCTTT. Its translation: CASKPPWDTEAFF.

There are many counts of this clonotype. This chain uses TRBV7-3 with TRBJ1-1; D perhaps matches TRBD1 (6 bases). This CDR3 spans 15 amino acids. V lost 5 bases, J lost 3 bases, and 16 bases lay in between. The germline V gene has CDR1 SGHTA and CDR2 FQGTGA. The CDR3 region has the DNA TGTGCCAGCAGCCAAGAGGGGGGACCTTACACTGAAGCTTTCTTT. This translates into CASSQEGGPYTEAFF.

This clonotype has more than one count but fewer than ten. The chain combines TRBV18 with TRBJ2-5; D possibly corresponds to TRBD2 (5 bases). CDR1 is KGHSH, CDR2 LQKENI, per germline. V was cut by 3 bases and J by 9 bases, with 20 bases left in between. The CDR3 runs 15 residues. The CDR3 protein is CASSPPVGVTGAQYF. For the CDR3, the DNA is TGTGCCAGCTCACCCCCAGTTGGTGTTACCGGGGCCCAGTACTTC.

This clonotype has more than one count but fewer than ten. The chain couples TRBV7-2 to TRBJ2-7; perhaps TRBD2 as D (5 bases). Between the trimmed V and J ends, which lost 6 bases and 5 bases, there was a span of 14 bases. The CDR3 is made up of 13 amino acids. The germline V gene encodes CDR1 SGHTA and CDR2 FQGNSA. DNA for the CDR3: TGTGCCAGCAGTCCGTCGGGGTACCACGAGCAGTACTTC. Amino acids: CASSPSGYHEQYF.

This clonotype occurred many times. V is TRBV5-5 and J is TRBJ2-2; D might be TRBD2 (6 bases). There are 17 residues in the CDR3. CDR1 SGHKS and CDR2 YYEKEE come from the germline V gene (reference sequence). Deletions cut 2 bases from V and 3 bases from J, with 17 bases between. CDR3 loop: CASSLNVGREHTGELFF. CDR3 in DNA: TGTGCCAGCAGCTTAAATGTGGGGCGGGAACACACCGGGGAGCTGTTTTTT.

The chain combines TRBV12-3 or TRBV12-4 with TRBJ2-1; the D gene is possibly TRBD2 (6 bases). With 2 bases removed from V and 1 base from J, the gap between germline ends came to 12 bases. The CDR3 covers 16 residues. The CDR3 reads CASSLSLLASYNEQFF. The CDR3, as DNA: TGTGCCAGCAGTTTAAGCTTACTAGCTTCCTACAATGAGCAGTTCTTC.

This clonotype was seen only a few times. This chain links TRBV7-9 with TRBJ1-4; possible D gene TRBD1, 6 bases. The CDR3 has 16 residues. Trimming pared 6 bases from V and 4 bases from J, leaving 18 bases between. Germline V lookup: CDR1 SEHNR, CDR2 FQNEAQ (reference sequence). This CDR3 reads CASSQAAGTLNEKLFF. As DNA, the CDR3 is TGTGCCAGCAGTCAAGCAGCCGGGACACTTAATGAAAAACTGTTTTTT.

The V call is TRBV20-1, the J call TRBJ2-6; no reliable D call. V shed 4 bases and J shed 0 bases, with 4 bases lying between them. The CDR3 spans 13 residues. Germline V gene lookup returns CDR1 DFQATT and CDR2 SNEGSKA (reference sequence). In nucleotides, the CDR3 is TGCAGTGCTATAAGCTCTGGGGCCAACGTCCTGACTTTC. Encoded protein: CSAISSGANVLTF.

Many counts were recorded for this clonotype. The chain employs TRBV3-2 and TRBJ1-1. TRBV3-2 is described as a pseudogene. This CDR3 comprises 12 residues. CDR3 in amino acids: CASSRDSGYAFF. In nucleotides, the CDR3 is TGTGCCAGCAGCAGAGACTCGGGGTACGCTTTCTTT.

The rearrangement uses TRBV7-9 and TRBJ1-4; D gene uncertain. The CDR3 loop spans 14 amino acids. V was pared by 7 bases and J by 8 bases, with 17 bases between. Germline lookup yields CDR1 SEHNR and CDR2 FQNEAQ (reference sequence). This CDR3 is CASTQSGRREKLFF. The CDR3 DNA sequence: TGTGCCAGCACCCAGTCCGGGCGGCGCGAAAAACTGTTTTTT.

The rearrangement uses TRBV7-9 and TRBJ1-1, with no clear D. V was trimmed by 5 bases and J by 5 bases, leaving 18 bases between them. This CDR3 has 15 amino acids. Germline values: CDR1 SEHNR, CDR2 FQNEAQ (reference sequence). CDR3 coding DNA: TGTGCCAGCAGCGCCGGGCGGCGGGGAAATACTGAAGCTTTCTTT. Protein sequence: CASSAGRRGNTEAFF.